The rows below give T cell receptor beta chains drawn from one sample of a study of T cells in Graves' hyperthyroidism and ophthalmopathy. TCRdb used MiXCR to reprocess the multiplex PCR reads, holding one entry per CDR3 protein. Counted here are a few hundred thousand distinct CDR3 sequences, 17% occurring once; the ten biggest clones make up approximately 18%. Sequencing input: blood. These receptors were collected from a woman between 18 and 30 years old with Graves' ophthalmopathy. Each CDR3 is given with its conserved first and last residue. A D gene is named only where the DNA matches it firmly. Size tells how often a clone was seen (once, few, many) or the class of an expanded clone, and some rows leave it out.

V gene: TRBV2
clone size: many
J gene: TRBJ2-1
D gene: TRBD2
CDR3 DNA: TGTGCCAGCAGTCAAAGTGGGAGGGCCGGTGATGAGCAGTTCTTC
CDR3 protein: CASSQSGRAGDEQFF

V gene: TRBV5-4
clone size: -
J gene: TRBJ2-5
D gene: TRBD2
CDR3 DNA: TGTGCCAGCAGCGTTCAACTAGCGGGAGGGCCTTCGAAGACCCAGTACTTC
CDR3 protein: CASSVQLAGGPSKTQYF

V gene: TRBV5-8
clone size: many
J gene: TRBJ2-7
D gene: TRBD1
CDR3 DNA: TGTGCCAGCAGCTTAGACAGGGGGCCTCGCGAGCAGTACTTC
CDR3 protein: CASSLDRGPREQYF

V gene: TRBV20-1
clone size: many
J gene: TRBJ1-5
D gene: TRBD1
CDR3 DNA: TGCAGTGCTAGTGTCAGGGGGACAGGGGTCCGGAACCAGCCCCAGCATTTT
CDR3 protein: CSASVRGTGVRNQPQHF

V gene: TRBV30
clone size: many
J gene: TRBJ1-2
D gene: -
CDR3 DNA: TGTGCCTGGAGTGGAGTTAACTATGGCTACACCTTC
CDR3 protein: CAWSGVNYGYTF

V gene: TRBV30
clone size: many
J gene: TRBJ1-2
D gene: TRBD1
CDR3 DNA: TGTGCCTGGAGTGACAGGGGTGACTATGGCTACACCTTC
CDR3 protein: CAWSDRGDYGYTF

V gene: TRBV19
clone size: few
J gene: TRBJ2-7
D gene: -
CDR3 DNA: TGTGCCAGTAGTATTGGGGACAATTCCTACGAGCAGTACTTC
CDR3 protein: CASSIGDNSYEQYF

V gene: TRBV28
clone size: many
J gene: TRBJ1-5
D gene: TRBD1
CDR3 DNA: TGTGCCAGCAGTATGTCCGGGACAGGGGGCGGCCAGCCCCAGCATTTT
CDR3 protein: CASSMSGTGGGQPQHF

V gene: TRBV2
clone size: many
J gene: TRBJ1-2
D gene: -
CDR3 DNA: TGTGCCAGCAGCCCAGGGTTAATGGGCTACACCTTC
CDR3 protein: CASSPGLMGYTF

V gene: TRBV5-5
clone size: -
J gene: TRBJ1-2
D gene: TRBD1
CDR3 DNA: TGTGCCAGCAGAGCCGCGGGACAGGGAGCTTATGGCTACACCTTC
CDR3 protein: CASRAAGQGAYGYTF

V gene: TRBV30
clone size: many
J gene: TRBJ2-7
D gene: -
CDR3 DNA: TGTGCCTGGAGTGTTTCGCTGATCTACGAGCAGTACTTC
CDR3 protein: CAWSVSLIYEQYF

V gene: TRBV12-3/TRBV12-4
clone size: many
J gene: TRBJ1-2
D gene: -
CDR3 DNA: TGTGCCAGCAGTTTTGGTAATAACGGCTATGGCTACACCTTC
CDR3 protein: CASSFGNNGYGYTF

V gene: TRBV7-2
clone size: many
J gene: TRBJ2-3
D gene: -
CDR3 DNA: TGTGCCAGCAGCGGACAGGGAGGGCCAGATACGCAGTATTTT
CDR3 protein: CASSGQGGPDTQYF

V gene: TRBV10-3
clone size: few
J gene: TRBJ1-5
D gene: TRBD1
CDR3 DNA: TGTGCCATCAGTGAGTCGGGGGCAGGGGGCTTGAGCAATCAGCCCCAGCATTTT
CDR3 protein: CAISESGAGGLSNQPQHF

V gene: TRBV4-1
clone size: many
J gene: TRBJ2-1
D gene: TRBD2
CDR3 DNA: TGCGCCAGCAGCCGCCGACTAGCGGGATACAATGAGCAGTTCTTC
CDR3 protein: CASSRRLAGYNEQFF

V gene: TRBV27
clone size: many
J gene: TRBJ2-7
D gene: TRBD1
CDR3 DNA: TGTGCCAGCAGCAATCGCCCCGGACAGGGGGGCTCCTACGAGCAGTACTTC
CDR3 protein: CASSNRPGQGGSYEQYF

V gene: TRBV20-1
clone size: many
J gene: TRBJ1-5
D gene: TRBD1
CDR3 DNA: TGCAGTGCTGAGGGACAGGGCTATCAGCCCCAGCATTTT
CDR3 protein: CSAEGQGYQPQHF

V gene: TRBV5-1
clone size: -
J gene: TRBJ2-3
D gene: -
CDR3 DNA: TGCGCCAGCAGCCCAGATCCCGACCGCACAGATACGCAGTATTTT
CDR3 protein: CASSPDPDRTDTQYF

V gene: TRBV29-1
clone size: -
J gene: TRBJ2-5
D gene: TRBD1
CDR3 DNA: TGCAGCGTTGAAGAAGGTTGGGGACAGGGGGAGACCCAGTACTTC
CDR3 protein: CSVEEGWGQGETQYF

V gene: TRBV18
clone size: -
J gene: TRBJ1-1
D gene: -
CDR3 DNA: TGTGCCAGCTCAGACCGATTATTAAGTGAAGCTTTCTTT
CDR3 protein: CASSDRLLSEAFF

V gene: TRBV7-9
clone size: few
J gene: TRBJ2-3
D gene: -
CDR3 DNA: TGTGCCAGCAGTGCAGGGCGGGATACGCAGTATTTT
CDR3 protein: CASSAGRDTQYF

V gene: TRBV6-2/TRBV6-3
clone size: -
J gene: TRBJ2-7
D gene: -
CDR3 DNA: TGTGCCAGCAGTAAGACAGGTAGCATGCGGCAGTACTTC
CDR3 protein: CASSKTGSMRQYF

V gene: TRBV28
clone size: -
J gene: TRBJ2-7
D gene: TRBD1
CDR3 DNA: TGTGCCAGCAGTTTATTACAAACAGGGGCCCACTACGAGCAGTACTTC
CDR3 protein: CASSLLQTGAHYEQYF

V gene: TRBV6-2/TRBV6-3
clone size: -
J gene: TRBJ1-1
D gene: -
CDR3 DNA: TGTGCCAGCAACCCCGGGTCAGGGTCGGCTGAAGCTTTCTTT
CDR3 protein: CASNPGSGSAEAFF

V gene: TRBV27
clone size: few
J gene: TRBJ1-4
D gene: -
CDR3 DNA: TGTGCCAGCAGTTTCCAGGGTAGTGAAAAACTGTTTTTT
CDR3 protein: CASSFQGSEKLFF

V gene: TRBV12-3/TRBV12-4
clone size: -
J gene: TRBJ2-1
D gene: -
CDR3 DNA: TGTGCCAGCAGTTCAGGACTGCCTCAGCAGTTCTTC
CDR3 protein: CASSSGLPQQFF

V gene: TRBV27
clone size: -
J gene: TRBJ2-2
D gene: -
CDR3 DNA: TGTGCCAGCTGCTCAGGGGCGAACACCGGGGAGCTGTTTTTT
CDR3 protein: CASCSGANTGELFF

V gene: TRBV19
clone size: few
J gene: TRBJ2-5
D gene: -
CDR3 DNA: TGTGCCAGTAGATCGGGCGGAAAAGGAGCCTTTACTCAAGAGACCCAGTACTTC
CDR3 protein: CASRSGGKGAFTQETQYF

V gene: TRBV4-1
clone size: -
J gene: TRBJ1-4
D gene: -
CDR3 DNA: TGCGCCAGCAGCCAACTTTTGGAGGAAAAACTGTTTTTT
CDR3 protein: CASSQLLEEKLFF

V gene: TRBV30
clone size: many
J gene: TRBJ1-1
D gene: TRBD1
CDR3 DNA: TGTGCCCGGTCTACCGGGACAGTGAACACTGAAGCTTTCTTT
CDR3 protein: CARSTGTVNTEAFF

V gene: TRBV29-1
clone size: few
J gene: TRBJ1-5
D gene: -
CDR3 DNA: TGCAGCGTTGTCGCAGGGCTCAATCAGCCCCAGCATTTT
CDR3 protein: CSVVAGLNQPQHF

V gene: TRBV7-2
clone size: many
J gene: TRBJ2-5
D gene: -
CDR3 DNA: TGTGCCAGCAGCCCCCCGGTCGGAGGGTACGAGACCCAGTACTTC
CDR3 protein: CASSPPVGGYETQYF

V gene: TRBV6-1
clone size: few
J gene: TRBJ2-3
D gene: -
CDR3 DNA: TGTGCCAGCAGTTCCACCCTCACGCCAGATACGCAGTATTTT
CDR3 protein: CASSSTLTPDTQYF

V gene: TRBV30
clone size: few
J gene: TRBJ1-5
D gene: -
CDR3 DNA: TGTGCCTGGAGTCCGGGACACAGCAATCAGCCCCAGCATTTT
CDR3 protein: CAWSPGHSNQPQHF

V gene: TRBV7-2
clone size: many
J gene: TRBJ1-2
D gene: -
CDR3 DNA: TGTGCCAGCAGCGCCGGAGGGGGTCGGGGCTACACCTTC
CDR3 protein: CASSAGGGRGYTF

V gene: TRBV6-1
clone size: few
J gene: TRBJ2-6
D gene: -
CDR3 DNA: TGTGCCAGCAGTGAAGGCTCGGGTTCTGGGGCCAACGTCCTGACTTTC
CDR3 protein: CASSEGSGSGANVLTF

V gene: TRBV12-3/TRBV12-4
clone size: many
J gene: TRBJ2-3
D gene: TRBD2
CDR3 DNA: TGTGCCAGCGTGGAGCGGGAGGGACGGACAGATACGCAGTATTTT
CDR3 protein: CASVEREGRTDTQYF

V gene: TRBV19
clone size: -
J gene: TRBJ1-4
D gene: TRBD1
CDR3 DNA: TGTGCCAGTAGTAATCAGGGGGCAACTAATGAAAAACTGTTTTTT
CDR3 protein: CASSNQGATNEKLFF

V gene: TRBV5-1
clone size: many
J gene: TRBJ1-1
D gene: -
CDR3 DNA: TGTGCCAGCAGTTTAGCGGGTGACACTGAAGCTTTCTTT
CDR3 protein: CASSLAGDTEAFF

V gene: TRBV18
clone size: many
J gene: TRBJ2-7
D gene: -
CDR3 DNA: TGTGCCAGCTCACCACGCCGGGAGTTTCGGTACGAGCAGTACTTC
CDR3 protein: CASSPRREFRYEQYF

V gene: TRBV7-3
clone size: few
J gene: TRBJ1-3
D gene: -
CDR3 DNA: TGTGCCAGCAGCCTATCGGGTGCTGGAAACACCATATATTTT
CDR3 protein: CASSLSGAGNTIYF

V gene: TRBV13
clone size: many
J gene: TRBJ2-1
D gene: TRBD2
CDR3 DNA: TGTGCCAGCAGCCCGGGACTAGCGGACAATGAGCAGTTCTTC
CDR3 protein: CASSPGLADNEQFF

V gene: TRBV6-2/TRBV6-3
clone size: -
J gene: TRBJ1-1
D gene: -
CDR3 DNA: TGTGCCAACCGGGGTTTGGGGGGAGAGGCTTTCTTT
CDR3 protein: CANRGLGGEAFF

V gene: TRBV6-1
clone size: few
J gene: TRBJ1-5
D gene: -
CDR3 DNA: TGTGCCAGCAGTGACCCGCAGGGGTCCGGCAATCAGCCCCAGCATTTT
CDR3 protein: CASSDPQGSGNQPQHF

V gene: TRBV5-1
clone size: -
J gene: TRBJ2-7
D gene: -
CDR3 DNA: TGCGCCAGCAGCTCCGAGTCCTACGAGCAGTACTTC
CDR3 protein: CASSSESYEQYF

V gene: TRBV18
clone size: few
J gene: TRBJ1-1
D gene: -
CDR3 DNA: TGTGCCAGCTCGATAGTATGGGGCACTGAAGCTTTCTTT
CDR3 protein: CASSIVWGTEAFF